The present T cell receptor (beta chain) was sequenced within a study of long-term antiretroviral therapy in people with HIV (dated by TCRdb to between 2020 and 2023). Study-wide context: The earliest samples were collected approximately a decade before the 2015 WHO recommendation for immediate ART, a period when ART was typically delayed until CD4 counts fell. A retrospective serial study tested whether changes in peripheral blood TRB repertoire composition and diversity were associated with ART initiation and durable HIV suppression. A total of under 250 cryopreserved PBMC samples were contributed to the cohort by 30 adults with confirmed HIV infection, with samples collected serially over a mean of approximately six years (range 1-12). Of the approximately 30 participants with HIV, 10 to 11 were female. No cross-contamination during QIAcube processing turned up in test extractions that ran a monoclonal T-cell line alongside some 34 polyclonal samples. General conclusions and limits of the study: Inferences about post-ART repertoire changes are limited because no data were available on ART adherence, viral resistance or therapy changes. Since PBMC availability was limited, sequencing covered only the TCR beta chain, with no alpha chain pairing. Narrower CDR3 length ranges were observed in HIV repertoires than in controls, and an antigen-experienced repertoire with only a slight naive shift after ART was suggested by the network structure. Starting ART was linked to a significant rise in TRB diversity, yet even after long-term ART the diversity remained significantly lower than in transplant donor controls. Expanded TRB clones identified before ART initiation dominated the repertoire across all time points, though the dominance fluctuated and decreased in many PLHIV after ART. The samples span the years 2004 to 2017, and the ART regimens used at that time may not be as effective as current regimens. Because pre-ART samples had limited cell numbers, unsorted PBMC were profiled rather than sorted CD4+ and CD8+ T cells.

To be included, a participant needed at least one PBMC sample from before ART initiation plus at least two post-ART samples. Treatment was received in the United States of America by all participants with HIV. Before DNA extraction, cryopreserved samples of roughly 1-10 million PBMC were thawed and washed. At the time of the earliest PBMC sample for each participant with HIV, ages ranged from 23 to 54 years. Each participant contributed PBMC samples from 1-4 timepoints before ART initiation and 2-8 timepoints after ART initiation, with a median of 7 samples. Serial HIV viral load, CD4+ T-cell count, ART history and demographic data were obtained for every participant. Genomic DNA was extracted from unsorted PBMC with a Qiagen kit on a QIAcube, processed in batches of 12 samples. The immunoSEQ hsTCRB v3.0 assay was used at survey level resolution to sequence the TRB variable region. The targeted TRB sequencing depth was roughly 40,000-50,000 T-cell genomes per sample. TRB libraries were pooled and sequenced on an Illumina MiSeq using a v3 150-cycle kit. As for the original processing: Analysis of repertoires was carried out in R inside a reproducible Nextflow workflow spanning QC, data transformation and analysis. Custom analyses were implemented in LymphoSeq2, an R package for AIRR-Seq data exploration. After excluding several samples that yielded fewer than 5000 total TRB sequences, 188 HIV repertoires remained for analysis. Among the roughly 190 retained HIV repertoires, 59 were collected before ART initiation and 120 to 140 were collected after ART initiation. Each repertoire was downsampled to 5000 TRB nucleotide sequences, and summary statistics were averaged across 100 downsampling iterations. The analysis kept only TRB sequences whose CDR3 regions were at least seven amino acids long. Two measures captured diversity: a Shannon entropy-derived clonality score and the Gini coefficient. In the repertoire networks, any two of the top 5000 CDR3 amino acid sequences were linked whenever the two sequences differed by an edit distance of one. For TRB CDR3 amino acid sequences, antigen specificity groups and MHC restriction were predicted with GLIPH2. To flag known CMV, EBV, HIV or tissue antigen associations, CDR3 amino acid sequences were matched against VDJdb and McPAS-TCR. Pre-ART, post-ART and control groups were compared with Wilcoxon signed-rank tests and Holm-Bonferroni correction. TCRdb took over this immuneACCESS table, retaining in-frame rearrangements with V and J assigned. Such tables are incomplete; in checked studies, under half of the missing clones stem from an unresolved V gene, and the remainder is unexplained. D and trimming were read from the DNA, whereas the V and J calls and clone size are those reported in that table. The sample table shows approximately 36,000 clones, and over 75% are seen once. The biggest ten clones account for approximately 6.5% of the sample.

Trimming takes 6 bases from V and 0 bases from J, and the germline ends sit 21 bases apart. The germline V gene provides CDR1 SNHLY and CDR2 FYNNEI. The CDR3 goes from the cysteine to the phenylalanine over 17 residues. Only the CDR3 part of the read is kept: 51 bases, read in frame from the first base. Notes on this clone: No antigen is known for it. Per-base quality was not reported, and no clone a single base away is much larger than it.

Sequenced here: unsorted PBMCs, sampled 0.6 years after starting antiretroviral therapy. The source is a man aged 18 to 29 with HIV. Recombination joined TRBV2 with TRBJ2-7; the D region may be TRBD1 or TRBD2, each matching 5 bases equally. The nucleotide sequence reads as follows: TGTGCCAGCAGGAGGGGTTTCGGTCGTCAGTACTCCTACGAGCAGTACTTC. Its product reads: CASRRGFGRQYSYEQYF.